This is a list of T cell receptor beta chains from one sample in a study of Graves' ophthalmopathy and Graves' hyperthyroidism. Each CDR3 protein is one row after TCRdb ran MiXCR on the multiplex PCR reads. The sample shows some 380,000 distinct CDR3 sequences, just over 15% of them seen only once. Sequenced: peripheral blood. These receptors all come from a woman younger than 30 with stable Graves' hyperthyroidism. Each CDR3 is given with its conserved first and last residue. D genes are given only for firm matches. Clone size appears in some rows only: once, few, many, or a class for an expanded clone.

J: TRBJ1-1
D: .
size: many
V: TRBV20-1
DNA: TGCAGTGCGATCCCGACAGTTAACACTGAAGCTTTCTTT
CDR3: CSAIPTVNTEAFF

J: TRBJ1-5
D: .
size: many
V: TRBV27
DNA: TGTGCCAGCCGTCGGGGTCTTGAGCAGCCCCAGCATTTT
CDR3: CASRRGLEQPQHF

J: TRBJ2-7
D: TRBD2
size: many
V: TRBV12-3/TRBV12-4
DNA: TGTGCCAGCAATCAACGGGGGGAGTCCTACGAGCAGTACTTC
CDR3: CASNQRGESYEQYF

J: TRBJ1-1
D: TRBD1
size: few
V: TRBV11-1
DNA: TGTGCCAGCAGCTCCACACGAGGACAGGGTCCCCTCCACACTGAAGCTTTCTTT
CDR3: CASSSTRGQGPLHTEAFF

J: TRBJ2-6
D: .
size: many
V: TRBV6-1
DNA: TGTGCCAGCAGTGAAGGACCAGGGACCGGGGCCAACGTCCTGACTTTC
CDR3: CASSEGPGTGANVLTF

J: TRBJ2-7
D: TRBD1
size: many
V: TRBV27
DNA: TGTGCCAGCAGGGGACAGGGAAAGTCCTACGAGCAGTACTTC
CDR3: CASRGQGKSYEQYF

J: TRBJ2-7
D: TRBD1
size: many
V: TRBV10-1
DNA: TGCGCCAGCAGTAGGGACAGGGGAGTTGAGCAGTACTTC
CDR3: CASSRDRGVEQYF

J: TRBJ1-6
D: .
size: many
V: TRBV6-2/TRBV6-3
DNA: TGTGCCAGCAGTTACGGCGGTTTCTCCTATAATTCACCCCTCCACTTT
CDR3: CASSYGGFSYNSPLHF

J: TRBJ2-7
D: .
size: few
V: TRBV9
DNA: TGTGCCAGCAGCGTAGGAGGAACCGGGCCCTACGAGCAGTACTTC
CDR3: CASSVGGTGPYEQYF

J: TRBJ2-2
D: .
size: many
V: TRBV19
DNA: TGTGCCAGTAGTAGGGAGCACACCGGGGAGCTGTTTTTT
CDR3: CASSREHTGELFF

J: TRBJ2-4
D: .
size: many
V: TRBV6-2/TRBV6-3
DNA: TGTGCCAGCAGTCCTTCGACAAGAGCCAAAAACATTAAGTACTTC
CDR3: CASSPSTRAKNIKYF

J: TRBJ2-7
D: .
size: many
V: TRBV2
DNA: TGTGCCAGCAGTGAAGCGTGGATAACCTACGAGCAGTACTTC
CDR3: CASSEAWITYEQYF

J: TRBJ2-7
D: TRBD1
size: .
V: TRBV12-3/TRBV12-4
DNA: TGTGCCAGCATGTCGGGGACAGTAAGGCAGGTTGGCTACGAGCAGTACTTC
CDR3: CASMSGTVRQVGYEQYF

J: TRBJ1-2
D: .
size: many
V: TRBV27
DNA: TGTGCCAGCGGGAGAGCAGAGTGGGAGCATGGCTACACCTTC
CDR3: CASGRAEWEHGYTF

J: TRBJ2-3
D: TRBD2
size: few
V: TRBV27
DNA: TGTGCCAGCTCCTCGGGACTAGCGGGGCCCACAGATACGCAGTATTTT
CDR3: CASSSGLAGPTDTQYF

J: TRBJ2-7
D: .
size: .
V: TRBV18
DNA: TGTGCCAGCTCACCCACTAGTCGCGAGCAGTACTTC
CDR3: CASSPTSREQYF

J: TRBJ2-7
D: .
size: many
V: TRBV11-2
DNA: TGTGCCAGCAGTCTCAAGGACGAGCAGTACTTC
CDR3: CASSLKDEQYF

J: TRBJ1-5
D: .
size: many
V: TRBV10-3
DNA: TGTGCCATCAGTGAGGAAGTTGCTCAGCCCCAGCATTTT
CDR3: CAISEEVAQPQHF

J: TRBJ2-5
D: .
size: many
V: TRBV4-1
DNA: TGCGCCAGCAGCCAAGATAGTGGTCAACGGGAGACCCAGTACTTC
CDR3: CASSQDSGQRETQYF

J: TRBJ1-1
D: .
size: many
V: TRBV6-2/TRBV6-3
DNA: TGTGCCACCGAACAGGCCCGTGAAGCTTTCTTT
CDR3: CATEQAREAFF

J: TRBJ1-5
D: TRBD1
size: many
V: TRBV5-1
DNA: TGCGCCAGCAGCCCTGGGGGGACAGGGGGTCTTCAGCCCCAGCATTTT
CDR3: CASSPGGTGGLQPQHF

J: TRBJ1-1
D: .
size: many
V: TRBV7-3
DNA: TGTGCCAGCAGCAGGGAACCAAACACTGAAGCTTTCTTT
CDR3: CASSREPNTEAFF

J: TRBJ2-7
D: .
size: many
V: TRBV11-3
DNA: TGTGCCAGCGGGAAGGTCTACGAGCAGTACTTC
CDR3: CASGKVYEQYF

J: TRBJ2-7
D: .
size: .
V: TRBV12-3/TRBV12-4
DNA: TGTGCCAGCAGGCCCTCAGTCTCCTACGAGCAGTACTTC
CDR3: CASRPSVSYEQYF

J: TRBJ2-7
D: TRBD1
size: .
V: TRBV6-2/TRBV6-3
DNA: TGTGCCAGCAGTTATATGACAGGGGCCTACGAGCAGTACTTC
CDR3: CASSYMTGAYEQYF

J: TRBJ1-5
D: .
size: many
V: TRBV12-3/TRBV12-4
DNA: TGTGCCAGCAGTTTAGCGCGTTCACGAAATGGTCAGCCCCAGCATTTT
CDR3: CASSLARSRNGQPQHF